Following are 14 T cell receptor beta chains from one sample sequenced in a study of T cell repertoires in cytomegalovirus infection. TCRdb independently ran MiXCR on the reads; one entry per CDR3 protein. The sample shows around 300,000 distinct CDR3 sequences, about 25% of them seen only once. Sequenced material: PBMCs. Receptor source: a human donor in good health (CMV status not recorded). Some clones in this sample may be carry-over from other donors' samples.

The CDR3 DNA reads as TGTGCCAGCAGCCCAAAACCCTCGTCGGGGGGCTACACCTTC. As protein: CASSPKPSSGGYTF. The chain couples TRBV7-4 to TRBJ1-2, with unresolved D. CDR1 and CDR2 (germline): SGHVT, SQSDAQ. V was shortened by 5 bases and J by 8 bases, with 18 bases between the two germline ends. The CDR3 extends over 14 amino acids.

The sample holds a few counts of this clonotype. The chain combines TRBV5-1 with TRBJ2-1, with 8 positions matching TRBD1. J was trimmed by 3 bases and V by 4 bases; bases with no gene match: 6. CDR1 SGHRS and CDR2 YFSETQ come from the germline V gene. The CDR3 is made up of 15 amino acids. This chain's CDR3 is CASSPTGGGYNEQFF. The CDR3, as DNA: TGCGCCAGCAGCCCCACAGGGGGTGGCTACAATGAGCAGTTCTTC.

This clonotype was seen ten or more times. This CDR3 is CASSLALEGSSYNSPLHF. As DNA, the CDR3 is TGTGCCAGCAGTTTAGCGCTAGAGGGGAGCTCCTATAATTCACCCCTCCACTTT. This chain links TRBV12-3 or TRBV12-4 with TRBJ1-6; D is possibly TRBD1 (5 bases). This CDR3 is 18 amino acids long. Trimming pared 0 bases from V and 0 bases from J, leaving 12 bases between.

This chain uses TRBV4-1 with TRBJ2-3; TRBD1 might be the D (5 bases). V lost 0 bases to trimming and J lost 14 bases, with 15 bases between them. From germline, CDR1 is MGHRA and CDR2 YSYEKL. CDR3 length equals 13 residues. CDR3 protein: CASSQEGASAVYF. The CDR3 bases are TGCGCCAGCAGCCAAGAAGGGGCTAGTGCCGTGTATTTT.

This clonotype was recorded at least ten times. The chain couples TRBV7-2 to TRBJ2-1; 8 positions agree with TRBD1. This CDR3 has 16 amino acids. Losses at the gene ends were 0 bases for V and 5 bases for J; bases not matched to a gene: 6. Germline V CDR1 and CDR2: SGHTA, FQGNSA. CDR3 protein: CASSLAVTGVHNEQFF. As DNA, the CDR3 is TGTGCCAGCAGCTTAGCCGTGACAGGGGTCCACAATGAGCAGTTCTTC. Full variable domain (rest looked up from reference TRBV7-2 and TRBJ2-1): GAGVSQSPSNKVTEKGKDVELRCDPISGHTALYWYRQSLGQGLEFLIYFQGNSAPDKSGLPSDRFSAERTGGSVSTLTIQRTQQEDSAVYLCASSLAVTGVHNEQFFGPGTRLTVL.

This clonotype showed up just a few times. The chain couples TRBV28 to TRBJ1-5; D is unresolved. This CDR3 contains 14 residues. Germline values: CDR1 MDHEN, CDR2 SYDVKM. Trimming removed 3 bases at V and 7 bases at J, with 13 bases between. The DNA of the CDR3 is TGTGCCAGCAGTTTGGCCGGGTTGGACCAGCCCCAGCATTTT. Its translation is CASSLAGLDQPQHF.

This clonotype has more than one count but fewer than ten. The chain uses TRBV4-1 and TRBJ1-5; D not certain. The germline V gene encodes CDR1 MGHRA and CDR2 YSYEKL. The CDR3 runs 12 residues. V shed 1 base and J shed 9 bases, with 7 bases lying between them. The CDR3 DNA follows: TGCGCCAGCAGCCAAGTGGTTGGGCCCCAGCATTTT. Amino acid sequence: CASSQVVGPQHF.

Many counts were recorded for this clonotype. The V gene is TRBV7-9, the J gene TRBJ2-5, with unresolved D. Trimming removed 1 base from V and 1 base from J, with 10 bases in between. CDR3 length: 15 amino acids. Per germline, CDR1 SEHNR and CDR2 FQNEAQ (reference sequence). The DNA of the CDR3 is TGTGCCAGCAGCTTAGGCCCAGGCCTCCAAGAGACCCAGTACTTC. The encoded protein is CASSLGPGLQETQYF.

The chain combines TRBV12-3 or TRBV12-4 with TRBJ1-1, with 8 bases fitting TRBD1. This CDR3 contains 17 residues. The V gene end was trimmed by 5 bases and the J gene end by 0 bases; junction bases not matched to a gene: 11. The CDR3 loop reads CASSATSGTGLNTEAFF. The CDR3 DNA sequence: TGTGCCAGCAGTGCAACATCCGGGACAGGTTTGAACACTGAAGCTTTCTTT.

Only a few counts were recorded for this clonotype. The chain recombines TRBV7-2 with TRBJ2-1, with 8 bases identical to TRBD1. Per the germline V gene, CDR1 is SGHTA and CDR2 is FQGNSA. The CDR3 loop spans 14 amino acids. The junction had 10 bases not matched to a gene; V was cut back by 6 bases and J by 9 bases. CDR3 loop: CASRKTGENGEQFF. CDR3 in DNA: TGTGCCAGCAGAAAGACAGGGGAGAACGGTGAGCAGTTCTTC. The full variable domain, rest sourced from reference TRBV7-2 and TRBJ2-1, is GAGVSQSPSNKVTEKGKDVELRCDPISGHTALYWYRQSLGQGLEFLIYFQGNSAPDKSGLPSDRFSAERTGGSVSTLTIQRTQQEDSAVYLCASRKTGENGEQFFGPGTRLTVL.

The chain couples TRBV7-9 to TRBJ2-3; D call uncertain. Germline V CDR1 and CDR2: SEHNR, FQNEAQ (reference sequence). V lost 2 bases and J lost 4, with 7 bases in between. The CDR3 has 13 residues. The CDR3 sequence is CASSLFGADTQYF. The DNA of the CDR3 is TGTGCCAGCAGCTTATTTGGAGCAGATACGCAGTATTTT.

This clonotype was detected only a few times. This chain joins TRBV7-9 and TRBJ2-5; perhaps TRBD1 as D (5 bases). V was cut by 5 bases and J by 4 bases, with 14 bases left in between. CDR3 size: 14 residues. CDR1 SEHNR and CDR2 FQNEAQ come from the germline V gene (reference sequence). The CDR3 is CASSLWAGRETQYF. Written as DNA, the CDR3 is TGTGCCAGCAGCCTATGGGCAGGGCGAGAGACCCAGTACTTC. The complete variable domain, with remaining parts taken from reference TRBV7-9 and TRBJ2-5, reads DTGVSQNPRHKITKRGQNVTFRCDPISEHNRLYWYRQTLGQGPEFLTYFQNEAQLEKSRLLSDRFSAERPKGSFSTLEIQRTEQGDSAMYLCASSLWAGRETQYFGPGTRLLVL.

The chain uses TRBV4-3 and TRBJ1-3; perhaps TRBD1 as D (6 bases). CDR3 size: 15 residues. V lost 0 bases, J lost 8 bases, and 14 bases lay in between. The germline gives CDR1 LGHNA, CDR2 YSLEER. CDR3 region: CASSQDPQGYDTIYF. The CDR3 DNA follows: TGCGCCAGCAGCCAAGATCCGCAGGGGTACGACACCATATATTTT.

This clonotype occurred a few times. The chain joins TRBV6-5 to TRBJ1-5; D not resolved. V lost 5 bases and J 11 bases, leaving 13 bases between the germline ends. There are 12 residues in the CDR3. Per the germline V gene, CDR1 is MNHEY and CDR2 is SVGAGI. The DNA of the CDR3 is TGTGCCAGCAGTAAACCGAATGGAGCCCAGCATTTT. It specifies CASSKPNGAQHF.